What follows are 17 T cell receptor beta chains derived from one specimen sequenced in a study of naive and memory T cell subsets. An equimolar mix of two oligonucleotides served as the beta constant-region primer for TRBC1 and TRBC2. TCRdb used MiXCR to reprocess the UMI-ligation and nested PCR reads, holding one entry per CDR3 protein. The repertoire holds 120,000 to 150,000 distinct CDR3 sequences, with 15% to 20% as singletons. Sequenced: naive CD4+ T cells from blood. The receptors come from a human donor in good health.

The V gene is TRBV5-6, the J gene TRBJ2-7; unclear D gene. The ends were cut back, 1 base at V and 6 bases at J, with 17 bases in the middle. The CDR3 is made up of 15 amino acids. CDR1 is SGHDT, CDR2 YYEEEE, per germline. The CDR3 region is CASSLTLRGSLEQYF. In DNA, the CDR3 is TGTGCCAGCAGCTTGACTCTCCGTGGGTCCCTCGAGCAGTACTTC.

The sample holds a few counts of this clonotype. V and J are TRBV4-1 and TRBJ1-2, with D uncertain. CDR3 length equals 12 residues. V was trimmed by 5 bases and J by 5 bases, leaving 9 bases between them. From germline, CDR1 is MGHRA and CDR2 YSYEKL. CDR3 nucleotide sequence: TGCGCCAGCAGCGGACTAGGGTATGGCTACACCTTC. Translated: CASSGLGYGYTF.

This clonotype turned up a few times. In DNA, the CDR3 is TGTGCCAGCAGCTTATCTCTCCTAGCAAACAATGAGCAGTTCTTC. Translating it yields CASSLSLLANNEQFF. This rearrangement joins TRBV11-3 to TRBJ2-1; D might be TRBD2 (5 bases). Between the trimmed V and J ends, which lost 2 bases and 5 bases, there was a span of 13 bases. There are 15 residues in the CDR3. Per germline, CDR1 SGHNT and CDR2 YENEEA.

V is TRBV25-1 and J is TRBJ2-7; perhaps TRBD1 as D (5 bases). Trimming pared 7 bases from V and 3 bases from J, leaving 10 bases between. This CDR3 comprises 12 residues. In germline, CDR1 is MGHDK, CDR2 SYGVNS. In DNA, the CDR3 is TGTGCCAGCACCGGACACGGCTACGAGCAGTACTTC. It translates to CASTGHGYEQYF.

Only a few counts were recorded for this clonotype. This sequence joins TRBV10-3 and TRBJ2-1, with TRBD2 identical over 9 bases. Germline V gene data show CDR1 as ENHRY and CDR2 as SYGVKD. The CDR3 consists of 15 residues. V lost 6 bases and J lost 7; bases outside the gene matches: 10. The DNA of the CDR3 is TGTGCCATCAGCGCCTTAGCGGGAGAGATGAATGAGCAGTTCTTC. Its translation is CAISALAGEMNEQFF.

This clonotype has a handful of counts. The V gene is TRBV11-3, the J gene TRBJ2-1, with D possibly TRBD1 on 7 matching bases. The V gene's germline CDR1 is SGHNT and CDR2 YENEEA. The CDR3 is 18 residues long. The ends were cut back, 4 bases at V and 0 bases at J, with 19 bases in the middle. DNA of the CDR3: TGTGCCAGCAGCTCAGGGGGGTCGTGGGGGAGCTCCTACAATGAGCAGTTCTTC. It encodes CASSSGGSWGSSYNEQFF. The full variable domain, rest sourced from reference TRBV11-3 and TRBJ2-1, is EAGVVQSPRYKIIEKKQPVAFWCNPISGHNTLYWYLQNLGQGPELLIRYENEEAVDDSQLPKDRFSAERLKGVDSTLKIQPAELGDSAVYLCASSSGGSWGSSYNEQFFGPGTRLTVL.

The chain combines TRBV20-1 with TRBJ2-4; 16 nucleotides align to TRBD2. This CDR3 spans 18 amino acids. V dropped 4 bases and J dropped 5; count of bases not matched to a gene: 11. Germline CDR1 and CDR2: DFQATT and SNEGSKA (reference sequence). CDR3 protein: CSANKGLAGGTLQNIQYF. For the CDR3, the DNA is TGCAGTGCTAACAAGGGACTAGCGGGAGGGACGCTACAAAACATTCAGTACTTC.

The chain links TRBV6-5 to TRBJ1-3; D remains unclear. This CDR3 comprises 15 residues. Per the germline V gene, CDR1 is MNHEY and CDR2 is SVGAGI. V was trimmed by 2 bases and J by 0 bases, leaving 8 bases between them. CDR3 in DNA: TGTGCCAGCAGTTACGGGTGGAGCTCTGGAAACACCATATATTTT. The encoded protein is CASSYGWSSGNTIYF.

This clonotype was seen a handful of times. The chain recombines TRBV12-3 or TRBV12-4 with TRBJ2-2, with no clear D. The CDR3 length is 17 residues. The ends were cut back, 0 bases at V and 4 bases at J, with 15 bases in the middle. The CDR3: CASSLAPGFGITGELFF. The CDR3 DNA reads as TGTGCCAGCAGTTTAGCGCCGGGTTTTGGGATCACCGGGGAGCTGTTTTTT.

There are a few counts of this clonotype. CDR3 nucleotide sequence: TGTGCCACCAGCAGGGCCGGGACCGAGAATGAAAAACTGTTTTTT. Protein: CATSRAGTENEKLFF. The chain employs TRBV15 and TRBJ1-4; D may be TRBD1 (5 bases). In germline, CDR1 is LNHNV, CDR2 YYDKDF (reference sequence). V lost 3 bases and J 5 bases, leaving 13 bases between the germline ends. The length of the CDR3 is 15 residues.

The gene calls are TRBV6-5 and TRBJ2-2; TRBD2 is a possible D gene (5 bases). With 0 bases removed from V and 2 bases from J, the gap between germline ends came to 7 bases. The germline CDR1 and CDR2 sequences are MNHEY and SVGAGI. This CDR3 is 15 amino acids long. The CDR3 protein is CASSYSPGNTGELFF. In nucleotides, the CDR3 is TGTGCCAGCAGTTACTCACCGGGAAACACCGGGGAGCTGTTTTTT.

This chain joins TRBV29-1 and TRBJ1-1; D is unclear. CDR1 SQVTM and CDR2 ANQGSEA come from the germline V gene. This CDR3 spans 14 amino acids. V shed 2 bases and J shed 0 bases, with 10 bases lying between them. CDR3 protein: CSVELLRMNTEAFF. In DNA, the CDR3 is TGCAGCGTTGAACTACTCCGGATGAACACTGAAGCTTTCTTT.

The chain uses TRBV10-3 and TRBJ2-3, with D maybe TRBD2 (6 bases). CDR1 ENHRY and CDR2 SYGVKD come from the germline V gene. The CDR3 contains 13 residues. Trimming left V 6 bases short and J 5 bases short, with 12 bases between. In DNA form, the CDR3 reads TGTGCCATCAGCCGGGAGTCCGGAGATACGCAGTATTTT. This gives the protein CAISRESGDTQYF.

The genes are TRBV29-1 and TRBJ2-3; tentative D call: TRBD1 (5 bases). The CDR3 is 13 residues long. Germline V gene lookup returns CDR1 SQVTM and CDR2 ANQGSEA. V dropped 7 bases and J dropped 1 base, with 12 bases sitting between them. The CDR3 loop is CSADSARTDTQYF. In DNA, the CDR3 is TGCAGCGCAGACAGCGCCCGCACAGATACGCAGTATTTT.

Ten or more counts support this clonotype. The V and J genes are TRBV19 and TRBJ1-1; D is unresolved. Trimming removed 9 bases from V and 0 bases from J, with 11 bases in between. Germline CDR1 reads LNHDA; CDR2 reads SQIVND (reference sequence). The CDR3 contains 13 residues. The CDR3 loop is CASQQFMNTEAFF. CDR3 sequence (DNA): TGTGCCAGCCAACAGTTTATGAACACTGAAGCTTTCTTT.

This clonotype has a handful of counts. V and J are TRBV7-9 and TRBJ2-3; no definite D call. The length of the CDR3 is 16 residues. In germline, CDR1 is SEHNR, CDR2 FQNEAQ (reference sequence). Trimming stripped 3 bases from V and 0 bases from J, with 13 bases between. The CDR3 DNA reads as TGTGCCAGCAGCTTCCGACCAGTCCCTAGCACAGATACGCAGTATTTT. Translation gives CASSFRPVPSTDTQYF.

This clonotype occurred a few times. This sequence joins TRBV2 and TRBJ1-6; TRBD1 might be the D (6 bases). Germline lookup yields CDR1 SNHLY and CDR2 FYNNEI. V lost 3 bases and J lost 9, with 12 bases in between. The CDR3 length is 14 residues. DNA of the CDR3: TGTGCCAGCAGTGAGGGGGCTCGGAGTTCACCCCTCCACTTT. Translating it yields CASSEGARSSPLHF.